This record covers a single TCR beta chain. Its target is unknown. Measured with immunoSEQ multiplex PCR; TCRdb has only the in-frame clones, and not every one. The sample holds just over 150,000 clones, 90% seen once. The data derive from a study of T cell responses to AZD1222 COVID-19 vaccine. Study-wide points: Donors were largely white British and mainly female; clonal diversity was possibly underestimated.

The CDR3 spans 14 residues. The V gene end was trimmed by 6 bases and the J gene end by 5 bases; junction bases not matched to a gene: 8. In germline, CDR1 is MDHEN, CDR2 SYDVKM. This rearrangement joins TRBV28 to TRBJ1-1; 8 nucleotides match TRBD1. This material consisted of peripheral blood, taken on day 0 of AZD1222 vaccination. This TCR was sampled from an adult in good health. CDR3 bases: TGTGCCAGCAGAACCACAGGGGGTTTTACTGAAGCTTTCTTT. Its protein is CASRTTGGFTEAFF.